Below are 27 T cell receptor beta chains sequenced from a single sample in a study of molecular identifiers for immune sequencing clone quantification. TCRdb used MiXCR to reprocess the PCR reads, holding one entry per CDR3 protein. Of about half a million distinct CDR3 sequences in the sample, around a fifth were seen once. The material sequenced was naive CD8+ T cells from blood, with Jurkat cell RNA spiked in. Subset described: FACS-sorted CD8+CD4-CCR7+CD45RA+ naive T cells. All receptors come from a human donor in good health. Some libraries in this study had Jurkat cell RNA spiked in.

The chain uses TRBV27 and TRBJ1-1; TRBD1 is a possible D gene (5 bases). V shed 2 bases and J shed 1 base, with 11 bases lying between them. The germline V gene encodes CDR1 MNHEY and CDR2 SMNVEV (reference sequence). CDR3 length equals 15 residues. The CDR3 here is CASSLMGRKNTEAFF. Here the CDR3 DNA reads TGTGCCAGCAGTTTAATGGGGCGGAAGAACACTGAAGCTTTCTTT.

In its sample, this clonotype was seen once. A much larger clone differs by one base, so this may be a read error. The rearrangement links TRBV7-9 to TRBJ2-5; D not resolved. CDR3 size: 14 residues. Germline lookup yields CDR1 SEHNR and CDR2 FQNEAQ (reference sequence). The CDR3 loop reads CASSLVTTRETRYF. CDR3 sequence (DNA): TGTGCCAGCAGCTTAGTCACCACGAGAGAGACCCGGTACTTC.

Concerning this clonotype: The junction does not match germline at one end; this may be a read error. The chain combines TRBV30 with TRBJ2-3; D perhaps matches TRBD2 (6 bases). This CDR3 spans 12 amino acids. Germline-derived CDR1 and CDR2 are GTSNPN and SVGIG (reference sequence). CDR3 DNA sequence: TGTGCCTGGAGTGTCGGGGGAGATACGCTGTATTTT. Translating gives CAWSVGGDTLYF.

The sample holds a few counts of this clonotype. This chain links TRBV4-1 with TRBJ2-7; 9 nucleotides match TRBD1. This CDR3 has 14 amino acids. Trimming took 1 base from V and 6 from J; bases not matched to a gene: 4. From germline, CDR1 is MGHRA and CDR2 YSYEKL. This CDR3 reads CASSQGTGVTEQYF. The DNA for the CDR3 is TGCGCCAGCAGCCAAGGGACAGGGGTAACCGAGCAGTACTTC.

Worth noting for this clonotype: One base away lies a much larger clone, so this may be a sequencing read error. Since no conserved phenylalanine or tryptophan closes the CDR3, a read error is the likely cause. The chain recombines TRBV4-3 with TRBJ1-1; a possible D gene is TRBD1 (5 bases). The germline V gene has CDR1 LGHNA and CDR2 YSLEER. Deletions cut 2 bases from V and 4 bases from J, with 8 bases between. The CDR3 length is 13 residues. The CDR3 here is CASSQFRGTEAFS. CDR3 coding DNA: TGCGCCAGCAGCCAATTTAGGGGCACTGAAGCTTTCTCT.

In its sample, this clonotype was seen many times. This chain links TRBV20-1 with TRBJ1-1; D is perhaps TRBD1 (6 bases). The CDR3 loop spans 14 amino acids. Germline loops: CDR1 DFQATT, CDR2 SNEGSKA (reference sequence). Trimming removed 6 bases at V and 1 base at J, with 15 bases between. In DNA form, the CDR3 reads TGCAGTGCCTCGTCAGGGGCGAAGAACACTGAAGCTTTCTTT. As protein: CSASSGAKNTEAFF.

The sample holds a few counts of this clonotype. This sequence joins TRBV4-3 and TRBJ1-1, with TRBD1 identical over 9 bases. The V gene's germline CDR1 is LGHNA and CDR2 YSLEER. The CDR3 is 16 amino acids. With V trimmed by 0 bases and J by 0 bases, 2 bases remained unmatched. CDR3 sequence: CASSQDGTGLNTEAFF. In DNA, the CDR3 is TGCGCCAGCAGCCAAGATGGGACAGGGTTGAACACTGAAGCTTTCTTT.

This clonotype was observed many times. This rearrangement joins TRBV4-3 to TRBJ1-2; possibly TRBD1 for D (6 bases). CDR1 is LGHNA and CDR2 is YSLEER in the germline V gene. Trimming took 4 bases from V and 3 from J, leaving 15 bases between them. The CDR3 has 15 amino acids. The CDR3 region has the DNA TGCGCCAGCAGCCTTACTTCGACAGGAGACTATGGCTACACCTTC. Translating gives CASSLTSTGDYGYTF.

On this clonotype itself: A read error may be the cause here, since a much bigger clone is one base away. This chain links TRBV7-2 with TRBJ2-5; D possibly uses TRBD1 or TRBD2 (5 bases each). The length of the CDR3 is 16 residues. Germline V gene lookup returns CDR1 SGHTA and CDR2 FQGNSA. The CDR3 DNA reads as TGTGCCAGCAGCCCCGGGACGGCCCCGTACCAAGAGTCCCAGTACTTC. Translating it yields CASSPGTAPYQESQYF.

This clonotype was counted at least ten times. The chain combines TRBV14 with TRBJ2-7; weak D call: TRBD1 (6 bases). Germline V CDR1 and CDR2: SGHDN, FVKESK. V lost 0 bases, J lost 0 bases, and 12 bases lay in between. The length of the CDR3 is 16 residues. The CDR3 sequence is CASSQERSGVSYEQYF. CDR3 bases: TGTGCCAGCAGCCAAGAACGGTCAGGGGTCTCCTACGAGCAGTACTTC.

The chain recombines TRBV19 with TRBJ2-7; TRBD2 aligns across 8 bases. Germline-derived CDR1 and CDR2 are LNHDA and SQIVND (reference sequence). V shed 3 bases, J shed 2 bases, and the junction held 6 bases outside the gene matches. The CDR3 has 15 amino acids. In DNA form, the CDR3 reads TGTGCCAGTAGTATGACGGGGGGGTACCCCTACGAGCAGTACTTC. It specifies CASSMTGGYPYEQYF.

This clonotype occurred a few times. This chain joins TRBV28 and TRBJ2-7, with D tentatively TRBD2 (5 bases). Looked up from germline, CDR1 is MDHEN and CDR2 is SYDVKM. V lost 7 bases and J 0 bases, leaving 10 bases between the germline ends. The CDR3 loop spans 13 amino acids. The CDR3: CASMSGNSYEQYF. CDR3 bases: TGTGCCAGCATGTCGGGAAACTCCTACGAGCAGTACTTC. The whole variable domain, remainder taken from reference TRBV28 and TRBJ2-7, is DVKVTQSSRYLVKRTGEKVFLECVQDMDHENMFWYRQDPGLGLRLIYFSYDVKMKEKGDIPEGYSVSREKKERFSLILESASTNQTSMYLCASMSGNSYEQYFGPGTRLTVT.

The CDR3 reads CASSVGSSGRYEQYF. The CDR3 DNA is TGTGCCAGCAGCGTAGGCTCTAGCGGGAGGTACGAGCAGTACTTC. This sequence joins TRBV9 and TRBJ2-7; 11 bases align to TRBD2. Germline values: CDR1 SGDLS, CDR2 YYNGEE. This CDR3 has 15 residues. V lost 0 bases to trimming and J lost 4 bases; unmatched junction nucleotides: 3.

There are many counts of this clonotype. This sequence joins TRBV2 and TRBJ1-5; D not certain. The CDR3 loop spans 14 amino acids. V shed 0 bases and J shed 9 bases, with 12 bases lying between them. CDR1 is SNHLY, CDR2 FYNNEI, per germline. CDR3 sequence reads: CASSEALPPAPQHF. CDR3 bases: TGTGCCAGCAGTGAAGCGCTCCCACCCGCGCCCCAGCATTTT.

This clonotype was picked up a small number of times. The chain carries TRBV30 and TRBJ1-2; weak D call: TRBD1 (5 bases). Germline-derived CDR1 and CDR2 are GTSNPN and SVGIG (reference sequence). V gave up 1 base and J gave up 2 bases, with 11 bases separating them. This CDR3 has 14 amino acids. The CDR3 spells CAWSEAGINYGYTF. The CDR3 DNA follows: TGTGCCTGGAGTGAGGCAGGGATCAACTATGGCTACACCTTC.

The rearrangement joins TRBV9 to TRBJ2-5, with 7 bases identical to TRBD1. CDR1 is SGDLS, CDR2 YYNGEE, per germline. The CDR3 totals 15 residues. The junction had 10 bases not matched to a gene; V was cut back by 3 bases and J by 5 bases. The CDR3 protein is CASSDDTGAGETQYF. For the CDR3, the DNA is TGTGCCAGCAGCGACGACACAGGGGCGGGTGAGACCCAGTACTTC. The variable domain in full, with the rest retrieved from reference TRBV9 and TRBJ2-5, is DSGVTQTPKHLITATGQRVTLRCSPRSGDLSVYWYQQSLDQGLQFLIQYYNGEERAKGNILERFSAQQFPDLHSELNLSSLELGDSALYFCASSDDTGAGETQYFGPGTRLLVL.

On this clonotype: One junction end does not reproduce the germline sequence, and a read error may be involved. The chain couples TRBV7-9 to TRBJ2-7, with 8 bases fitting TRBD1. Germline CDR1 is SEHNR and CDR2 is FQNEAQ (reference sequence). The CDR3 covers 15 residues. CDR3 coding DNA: TGTGCCAGCAGCTCTGGACAGGGAGTAGACTACGAGCAGTGCTTC. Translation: CASSSGQGVDYEQCF.

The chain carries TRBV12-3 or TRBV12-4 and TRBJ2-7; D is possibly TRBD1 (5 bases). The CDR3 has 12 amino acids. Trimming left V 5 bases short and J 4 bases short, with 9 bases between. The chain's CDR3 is CASSPGLYEQYF. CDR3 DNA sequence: TGTGCCAGCAGTCCAGGGCTTTACGAGCAGTACTTC.

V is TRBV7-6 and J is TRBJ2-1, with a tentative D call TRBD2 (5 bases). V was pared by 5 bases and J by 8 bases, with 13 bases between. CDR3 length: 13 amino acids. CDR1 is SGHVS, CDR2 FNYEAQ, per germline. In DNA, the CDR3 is TGTGCCAGCAGCCGCGATCTCGGGGATGAGCAGTTCTTC. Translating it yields CASSRDLGDEQFF.

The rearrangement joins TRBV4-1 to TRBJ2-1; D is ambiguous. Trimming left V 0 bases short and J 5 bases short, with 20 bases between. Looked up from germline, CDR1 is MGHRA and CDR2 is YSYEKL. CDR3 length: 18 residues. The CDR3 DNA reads TGCGCCAGCAGCCAAGACAGGTCCTCGGTAGGCGGAAACAATGAGCAGTTCTTC. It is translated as CASSQDRSSVGGNNEQFF.

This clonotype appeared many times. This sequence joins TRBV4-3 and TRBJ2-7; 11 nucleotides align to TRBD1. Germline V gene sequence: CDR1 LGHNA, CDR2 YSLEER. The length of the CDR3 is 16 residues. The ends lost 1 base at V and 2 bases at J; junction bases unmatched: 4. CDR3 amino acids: CASSQGKGQGAYEQYF. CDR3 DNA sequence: TGCGCCAGCAGCCAAGGGAAGGGACAGGGGGCCTACGAGCAGTACTTC.

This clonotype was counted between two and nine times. CDR3: CASSPTAASSYNSPLHF. The CDR3 nucleotides are TGTGCCAGCAGTCCCACGGCGGCAAGCTCCTATAATTCACCCCTCCACTTT. The chain links TRBV27 to TRBJ1-6; D gene ambiguous. Trimming took off 5 bases at V and 0 bases at J, with 14 bases between the two ends. Germline CDR1 reads MNHEY; CDR2 reads SMNVEV (reference sequence). The CDR3 has 17 amino acids.

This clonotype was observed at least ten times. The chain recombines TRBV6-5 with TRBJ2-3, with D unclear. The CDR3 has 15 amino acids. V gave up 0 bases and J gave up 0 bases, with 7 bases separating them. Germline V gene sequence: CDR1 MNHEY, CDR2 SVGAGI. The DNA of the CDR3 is TGTGCCAGCAGTTACTCGAACCCTAGCACAGATACGCAGTATTTT. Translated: CASSYSNPSTDTQYF.

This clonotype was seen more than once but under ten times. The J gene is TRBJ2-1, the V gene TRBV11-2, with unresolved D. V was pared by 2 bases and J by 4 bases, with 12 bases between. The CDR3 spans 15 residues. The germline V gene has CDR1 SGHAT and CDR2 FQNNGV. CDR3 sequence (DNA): TGTGCCAGCAGCTTATCCCCCGCCCGTTACAATGAGCAGTTCTTC. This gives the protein CASSLSPARYNEQFF.

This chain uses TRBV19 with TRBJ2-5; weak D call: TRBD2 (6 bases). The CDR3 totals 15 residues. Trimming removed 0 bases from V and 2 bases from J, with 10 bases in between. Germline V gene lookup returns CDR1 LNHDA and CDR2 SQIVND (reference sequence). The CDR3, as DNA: TGTGCCAGTAGTATAGATCGGGCGGGGCAAGAGACCCAGTACTTC. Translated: CASSIDRAGQETQYF.

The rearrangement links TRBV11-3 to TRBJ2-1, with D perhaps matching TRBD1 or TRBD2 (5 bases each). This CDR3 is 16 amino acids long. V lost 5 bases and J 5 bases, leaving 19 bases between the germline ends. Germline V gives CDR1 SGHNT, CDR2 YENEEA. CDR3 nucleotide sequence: TGTGCCAGCAGCCCCAAGGGACCGCCCTGGGACAATGAGCAGTTCTTC. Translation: CASSPKGPPWDNEQFF. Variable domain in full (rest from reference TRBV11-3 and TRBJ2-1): EAGVVQSPRYKIIEKKQPVAFWCNPISGHNTLYWYLQNLGQGPELLIRYENEEAVDDSQLPKDRFSAERLKGVDSTLKIQPAELGDSAVYLCASSPKGPPWDNEQFFGPGTRLTVL.

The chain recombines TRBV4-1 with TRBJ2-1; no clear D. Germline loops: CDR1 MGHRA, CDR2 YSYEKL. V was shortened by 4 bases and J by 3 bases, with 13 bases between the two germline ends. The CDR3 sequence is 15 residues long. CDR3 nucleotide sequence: TGCGCCAGCAGCCTACTTGCGGATCTCTACAATGAGCAGTTCTTC. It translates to CASSLLADLYNEQFF.